The 32 T cell receptor beta chains below all came from one sample that was sequenced in a study of beta chain features in type 1 diabetes (dated by TCRdb to the late 2010s). The library was generated by the immunoSEQ multiplex PCR assay. The entire isolated RNA was reverse transcribed using the High Capacity cDNA Reverse Transcription Kit, and thus expressed TCRB transcripts were sequenced. TCRdb took over this immuneACCESS table, retaining in-frame rearrangements with V and J assigned. Such tables are incomplete; in checked studies, under half of the missing clones stem from an unresolved V gene, and the remainder is unexplained. The sample table lists approximately 470,000 clones, around 28% of them with a count of one. Of the sample, 0.05% to 0.065% is held by the ten largest clones. The sequencing input was naive CD4+ T cells from blood. This specimen's cell subset or site label, per the study, means: true naive CD4+ T cells. These receptor sequences come from a man aged 18-30 years in good health.

The J gene is TRBJ2-1, the V gene TRBV27; the D call may be TRBD1 or TRBD2 (6 bases each). The CDR3 totals 16 residues. Trimming left V 2 bases short and J 8 bases short, with 19 bases between. Per germline, CDR1 MNHEY and CDR2 SMNVEV (reference sequence). This CDR3 is CASSLLRVLRGDEQFF. Written as DNA, the CDR3 is TGTGCCAGCAGTTTACTCCGGGTCTTAAGGGGGGATGAGCAGTTCTTC.

This clone was picked up a small number of times. The chain uses TRBV28 and TRBJ1-4; D perhaps matches TRBD1 (6 bases). Per the germline V gene, CDR1 is MDHEN and CDR2 is SYDVKM. The V end lost 6 bases, the J end lost 7 bases, and 21 bases lay between the germline ends. The CDR3 loop spans 16 amino acids. The CDR3 sequence: CASSLTLPGAGEKLFF. CDR3 DNA sequence: TGTGCCAGCAGCCTCACCCTTCCAGGGGCGGGTGAAAAACTGTTTTTT.

The chain has TRBV2 and TRBJ2-1; the D is unclear. The germline V and J ends were trimmed by 4 bases and 7 bases, with 8 bases remaining between them. CDR1 is SNHLY and CDR2 is FYNNEI in the germline V gene. The CDR3 runs to 12 residues. The DNA of the CDR3 is TGTGCCAGCAGTGTATTCGTAAATGAGCAGTTCTTC. Amino acids: CASSVFVNEQFF.

There are a few counts of this clone. The J gene is TRBJ2-1, the V gene TRBV4-1, with D unresolved. The CDR3 covers 11 residues. Trimming pared 4 bases from V and 7 bases from J, leaving 5 bases between. Looked up from germline, CDR1 is MGHRA and CDR2 is YSYEKL. CDR3 amino acids: CASSRVNEQFF. CDR3 DNA: TGCGCCAGCAGCCGGGTAAATGAGCAGTTCTTC.

CDR3 in amino acids: CAISEFSGVGSGDEQFF. In nucleotides, the CDR3 is TGTGCCATCAGTGAGTTCTCAGGGGTCGGGAGTGGCGATGAGCAGTTCTTC. The rearrangement links TRBV10-3 to TRBJ2-1; D could derive from TRBD1 or TRBD2 (6 bases each). CDR3 length equals 17 residues. V lost 1 base, J lost 8 bases, and 21 bases lay in between. From germline, CDR1 is ENHRY and CDR2 SYGVKD.

The rearrangement links TRBV12-2 to TRBJ2-5; the listed D gene, TRBD1, was not tested against the DNA. TRBV12-2 is described as a pseudogene. This CDR3 is 10 amino acids long. Here the CDR3 DNA reads TGTGCAAGTCGCCCCTGGACAGGGAACTTC. Amino acid sequence: CASRPWTGNF.

The chain couples TRBV30 to TRBJ2-3, with 10 bases fitting TRBD1. CDR1 and CDR2 from the germline V gene are GTSNPN and SVGIG (reference sequence). The J segment lost 8 bases and the V segment lost 0 bases, leaving 8 bases of the junction unmatched. There are 15 residues in the CDR3. CDR3 loop: CAWSVSGQGRGTQYF. As DNA, the CDR3 is TGTGCCTGGAGTGTCTCGGGACAGGGGCGAGGTACGCAGTATTTT.

The genes are TRBV9 and TRBJ2-1; 7 nucleotides align to TRBD2. CDR1 SGDLS and CDR2 YYNGEE come from the germline V gene. Trimming cost V 0 bases and J 2 bases; bases outside gene matches: 2. The CDR3 extends over 15 amino acids. This CDR3 is CASSVGSGAYNEQFF. CDR3 nucleotide sequence: TGTGCCAGCAGCGTAGGGAGCGGGGCCTACAATGAGCAGTTCTTC.

The table lists this clone with a few counts. This CDR3 is also generated by other DNA sequences in the sample. V is TRBV18 and J is TRBJ1-2, with 9 bases matching TRBD1. The ends lost 1 base at V and 6 bases at J; junction bases unmatched: 0. Germline V gene lookup returns CDR1 KGHSH and CDR2 LQKENI. The CDR3 runs 13 residues. CDR3 amino acids: CASSPRTGDGYTF. As DNA, the CDR3 is TGTGCCAGCTCACCACGGACAGGGGATGGCTACACCTTC.

This clone has more than one count but fewer than ten. The chain links TRBV9 to TRBJ2-1, with TRBD1 as a possible D gene (5 bases). Germline values: CDR1 SGDLS, CDR2 YYNGEE. Between the trimmed V and J ends, which lost 0 bases and 6 bases, there was a span of 13 bases. The CDR3 length is 15 residues. CDR3 nucleotide sequence: TGTGCCAGCAGCGTAGCCGGGCAGGGATTCAATGAGCAGTTCTTC. This gives the protein CASSVAGQGFNEQFF.

The table lists this clone with a few counts. The rearrangement joins TRBV25-1 to TRBJ2-1; 10 nucleotides agree with TRBD2. The V and J ends lost 10 bases and 3 bases, in that order; junction bases with no gene match: 6. The germline gives CDR1 MGHDK, CDR2 SYGVNS. The CDR3 length is 14 residues. CDR3 in DNA: TGTGCCACTAATGGACTAGCGGTCTACAATGAGCAGTTCTTC. It yields the protein CATNGLAVYNEQFF.

The chain couples TRBV5-4 to TRBJ2-1; D gene unclear. This CDR3 spans 14 amino acids. Deletions cut 5 bases from V and 0 bases from J, with 9 bases between. From germline, CDR1 is SGHNT and CDR2 YYREEE (reference sequence). The CDR3 DNA reads as TGTGCCAGCAGGCCTTATAGCTCCTACAATGAGCAGTTCTTC. It translates to CASRPYSSYNEQFF.

This sequence joins TRBV10-3 and TRBJ1-1; D gene uncertain. Germline-derived CDR1 and CDR2 are ENHRY and SYGVKD. The CDR3 consists of 12 residues. V lost 4 bases, J lost 6 bases, and 9 bases lay in between. The CDR3 DNA sequence: TGTGCCATCAGTGTGTCCGGATCTGAAGCTTTCTTT. Translating gives CAISVSGSEAFF.

Only a few counts were recorded for this clone. This chain connects TRBV7-8 to TRBJ2-1, with TRBD2 matching over 11 bases. V gave up 5 bases and J gave up 3 bases; unmatched junction bases: 15. The CDR3 is 19 amino acids. Germline loops: CDR1 SGHVS, CDR2 FQNEAQ. DNA of the CDR3: TGTGCCAGCAGCCACGCCACCATGGGGGGACTAGCGGACTACAATGAGCAGTTCTTC. Its translation: CASSHATMGGLADYNEQFF. The variable domain in full, with the rest retrieved from reference TRBV7-8 and TRBJ2-1, is GAGVSQSPRYKVAKRGQDVALRCDPISGHVSLFWYQQALGQGPEFLTYFQNEAQLDKSGLPSDRFFAERPEGSVSTLKIQRTQQEDSAVYLCASSHATMGGLADYNEQFFGPGTRLTVL.

The chain combines TRBV14 with TRBJ2-5, with D tentatively TRBD2 (6 bases). The ends were cut back, 0 bases at V and 2 bases at J, with 10 bases in the middle. This CDR3 is built from 15 residues. CDR1 and CDR2 from the germline V gene are SGHDN and FVKESK. The CDR3 sequence: CASSQDWEDQETQYF. CDR3 bases: TGTGCCAGCAGCCAAGATTGGGAGGATCAAGAGACCCAGTACTTC.

The rearrangement links TRBV30 to TRBJ1-2; D not certain. Germline CDR1 GTSNPN, CDR2 SVGIG (reference sequence). This CDR3 has 14 residues. V gave up 2 bases and J gave up 1 base, with 11 bases separating them. CDR3 residues: CAWSHGSRNYGYTF. CDR3 nucleotides: TGTGCCTGGAGTCATGGTAGCCGTAACTATGGCTACACCTTC.

A few counts support this clone. CDR3 in DNA: TGTGCCAGCAGTTACTCGGAACTAGGGCCCTACGAGCAGTACTTC. This encodes CASSYSELGPYEQYF. V is TRBV6-5 and J is TRBJ2-7, with D perhaps TRBD2 (5 bases). The CDR3 loop spans 15 amino acids. The V gene lost 0 bases and the J gene lost 2 bases, with 11 bases spanning the gap. Germline V lookup: CDR1 MNHEY, CDR2 SVGAGI.

This chain links TRBV13 with TRBJ2-5; 7 nucleotides align to TRBD1. Germline CDR1 and CDR2: PRHDT and FYEKMQ (reference sequence). The CDR3 spans 11 residues. Trimming at V came to 1 base and at J to 11 bases, leaving 1 base not matched to a gene. The DNA of the CDR3 is TGTGCCAGCAGCTTAGTGGACAGGCAGTACTTC. It encodes CASSLVDRQYF. Drawing the rest from reference TRBV13 and TRBJ2-5, the complete variable domain is AAGVIQSPRHLIKEKRETATLKCYPIPRHDTVYWYQQGPGQDPQFLISFYEKMQSDKGSIPDRFSAQQFSDYHSELNMSSLELGDSALYFCASSLVDRQYFGPGTRLLVL.

The chain is built from TRBV29-1 and TRBJ1-1; D gene ambiguous. This CDR3 is built from 13 residues. Per the germline V gene, CDR1 is SQVTM and CDR2 is ANQGSEA. The V end lost 5 bases, the J end lost 3 bases, and 13 bases lay between the germline ends. For the CDR3, the DNA is TGCAGCGTTACCGGAGGGAGCTACACTGAAGCTTTCTTT. Translation gives CSVTGGSYTEAFF.

The chain uses TRBV29-1 and TRBJ1-1; a weak D match, TRBD1 (5 bases). CDR3 length: 12 amino acids. Germline V gene lookup returns CDR1 SQVTM and CDR2 ANQGSEA. The V and J ends lost 5 bases and 2 bases respectively, with 9 bases between them. Here the CDR3 DNA reads TGCAGCGTTAGGGACGCAAACACTGAAGCTTTCTTT. The encoded protein is CSVRDANTEAFF.

The CDR3 loop is CAWSVPAGGLAADTQYF. The CDR3 nucleotides read TGTGCCTGGAGTGTACCAGCGGGAGGGTTAGCGGCAGATACGCAGTATTTT. The chain couples TRBV30 to TRBJ2-3; 10 positions agree with TRBD2. Looked up from germline, CDR1 is GTSNPN and CDR2 is SVGIG (reference sequence). V was clipped by 0 bases and J by 4 bases; unmatched bases: 10. The CDR3 covers 17 residues.

This clone came up a few times. The chain uses TRBV27 and TRBJ1-4; 7 bases map to TRBD1. V shed 6 bases and J 5 bases; nucleotides not matched to a gene: 9. The length of the CDR3 is 15 residues. In germline, CDR1 is MNHEY, CDR2 SMNVEV (reference sequence). The CDR3 loop reads CASSVTGAGNEKLFF. The CDR3 region has the DNA TGTGCCAGCAGCGTTACAGGGGCTGGAAATGAAAAACTGTTTTTT.

The chain is built from TRBV28 and TRBJ2-6; 8 bases are shared with TRBD1. Germline CDR1 reads MDHEN; CDR2 reads SYDVKM. V lost 4 bases to trimming and J lost 4 bases; unmatched junction nucleotides: 6. The CDR3 is made up of 16 amino acids. The DNA of the CDR3 is TGTGCCAGCAGTTCGAGGACAGGGCACGGGGCCAACGTCCTGACTTTC. Translating it yields CASSSRTGHGANVLTF. The entire variable domain, with the rest obtained from reference TRBV28 and TRBJ2-6, is as follows: DVKVTQSSRYLVKRTGEKVFLECVQDMDHENMFWYRQDPGLGLRLIYFSYDVKMKEKGDIPEGYSVSREKKERFSLILESASTNQTSMYLCASSSRTGHGANVLTFGAGSRLTVL.

J is TRBJ1-2 and V is TRBV29-1; maybe TRBD1 (5 bases). The CDR3 loop spans 13 amino acids. V lost 5 bases, J lost 0 bases, and 10 bases lay in between. The germline V gene has CDR1 SQVTM and CDR2 ANQGSEA. The CDR3 is CSVIDRANYGYTF. The CDR3, as DNA: TGCAGCGTTATAGACAGAGCTAACTATGGCTACACCTTC.

The chain joins TRBV2 to TRBJ2-1; TRBD1 agrees at 7 bases. This CDR3 contains 15 residues. The germline V gene has CDR1 SNHLY and CDR2 FYNNEI. V gave up 6 bases and J gave up 4 bases; unmatched junction bases: 9. For the CDR3, the DNA is TGTGCCAGCAGCCTTAGGACAGGCGATTACAATGAGCAGTTCTTC. Translating gives CASSLRTGDYNEQFF.

The chain employs TRBV9 and TRBJ1-5; no firm D call. V was pared by 0 bases and J by 4 bases, with 5 bases between. Germline assignment: CDR1 SGDLS and CDR2 YYNGEE. The CDR3 loop spans 13 amino acids. CDR3 sequence (DNA): TGTGCCAGCAGCGTAGATTTGAATCAGCCCCAGCATTTT. It translates to CASSVDLNQPQHF.

The table lists this clone with a few counts. The V gene is TRBV7-2, the J gene TRBJ2-7; weak D call: TRBD2 (6 bases). The CDR3 is made up of 14 amino acids. V lost 1 base and J lost 3, with 10 bases in between. Germline V gene sequence: CDR1 SGHTA, CDR2 FQGNSA. The CDR3 is CASSLGVSGYEQYF. DNA of the CDR3: TGTGCCAGCAGCTTAGGGGTTAGCGGCTACGAGCAGTACTTC.

The chain couples TRBV4-1 to TRBJ2-3; 10 bases map to TRBD1. Germline V gene data show CDR1 as MGHRA and CDR2 as YSYEKL. V gave up 5 bases and J gave up 2 bases; unmatched junction bases: 7. There are 16 residues in the CDR3. CDR3 DNA: TGCGCCAGCAGCACGCTCGGGACAGGGGACACAGATACGCAGTATTTT. Translated, it gives CASSTLGTGDTDTQYF.

This clone was counted only a few times. The chain uses TRBV30 and TRBJ2-5; D is possibly TRBD1 (5 bases). The CDR3 covers 12 residues. Germline V lookup: CDR1 GTSNPN, CDR2 SVGIG (reference sequence). The ends were cut back, 3 bases at V and 2 bases at J, with 7 bases in the middle. The CDR3 reads CAWRTGQETQYF. In DNA form, the CDR3 reads TGTGCCTGGAGAACAGGACAAGAGACCCAGTACTTC.

This clone was seen a handful of times. This chain joins TRBV29-1 and TRBJ2-3; TRBD1 aligns across 10 bases. V lost 0 bases and J lost 5; bases outside the gene matches: 5. CDR3 size: 15 residues. Germline V gene data show CDR1 as SQVTM and CDR2 as ANQGSEA. CDR3 sequence (DNA): TGCAGCGTTGAAGAAGGGACAGGGGTGGGAGATACGCAGTATTTT. Translation gives CSVEEGTGVGDTQYF.

V is TRBV18 and J is TRBJ2-5; D remains unclear. Per the germline V gene, CDR1 is KGHSH and CDR2 is LQKENI. V lost 6 bases and J 5 bases, leaving 16 bases between the germline ends. CDR3 length: 14 amino acids. Here the CDR3 DNA reads TGTGCCAGCTCTGTCGTCCAGGCCCCCGAGACCCAGTACTTC. Protein: CASSVVQAPETQYF.

Only a few counts were recorded for this clone. This rearrangement joins TRBV7-9 to TRBJ1-2; D remains ambiguous. V was pared by 6 bases and J by 1 base, with 6 bases between. The CDR3 is made up of 12 amino acids. Germline V gene data show CDR1 as SEHNR and CDR2 as FQNEAQ (reference sequence). DNA for the CDR3: TGTGCCAGCAGACAAGTTAACTATGGCTACACCTTC. Its protein product is CASRQVNYGYTF. Complete variable domain (other parts from reference TRBV7-9 and TRBJ1-2): DTGVSQNPRHKITKRGQNVTFRCDPISEHNRLYWYRQTLGQGPEFLTYFQNEAQLEKSRLLSDRFSAERPKGSFSTLEIQRTEQGDSAMYLCASRQVNYGYTFGSGTRLTVV.